This T cell receptor (beta chain) was recorded in a study of T cell changes during pregnancy in multiple sclerosis (dated by TCRdb to between 2019 and 2020). Background for the entire study: In women with multiple sclerosis, the researchers looked at how the T cell repertoire shifted as pregnancy progressed.

The protocol used for the library was the immunoSEQ multiplex PCR assay. TCRdb stores this immuneACCESS table with in-frame sequences only. Part of the clones is absent; in the studies checked, under half of the shortfall reflects unresolved V genes, and no reason is known for the rest. Within this sample are 70,000 to 100,000 clones, with around 93% of them counted one time only. 1.1% to 1.5% of the sample is held by the ten biggest clonotypes. Concerning this clone: The antigen this receptor binds is unknown. Per-nucleotide qualities are absent, and no much larger clonotype sits a single base away.

The TCR sequence derives from a female donor in good health, enrolled as a control in a pregnancy study. Sample: peripheral blood, taken in the third trimester of pregnancy.

The CDR3 in this case is CAISEHARDRATDTQYF. The DNA is TGTGCCATCAGTGAACACGCTCGGGACAGAGCCACAGATACGCAGTATTTT. The V gene is TRBV10-3 and the J gene is TRBJ2-3; 7 of the junction bases match TRBD1. Including cysteine and phenylalanine, the CDR3 has 17 amino acids. Here the CDR3 DNA is all that survives: 51 bases in frame from base 1. Reading the germline V gene gives CDR1 ENHRY and CDR2 SYGVKD. Trimming takes 3 bases off V and 2 bases off J; junction bases not matched to a gene: 11.